The rows below give T cell receptor beta chains drawn from one sample of a study of blood T cell repertoires in COVID-19. Using immunoSEQ multiplex PCR, the repertoire was profiled, and TCRdb retains in-frame clones only, with some absent. The sample lists around 140,000 clones, approximately 84% occurring once. The sequenced sample was peripheral blood. The origin of the receptors is a woman aged 80 or older with acute or convalescent COVID-19. CDR3s include the opening cysteine and the closing phenylalanine or tryptophan. Each record gives: V gene, D gene, clone size, J gene, CDR3 protein, CDR3 DNA. A D gene is named only where the DNA matches it firmly. Part of the rows lack a size; the others show once, few, many or a class for expanded clones.

V: TRBV4-1
D: TRBD2
size: NA
J: TRBJ2-1
CDR3: CASSQGAASGRARDEQFF
DNA: TGCGCCAGCAGCCAAGGGGCGGCCAGCGGGAGGGCCAGGGATGAGCAGTTCTTC

V: TRBV27
D: NA
size: NA
J: TRBJ2-7
CDR3: CASSPGQTGSYEQYF
DNA: TGTGCCAGCAGTCCCGGACAGACCGGCTCCTACGAGCAGTACTTC

V: TRBV7-2
D: TRBD1
size: NA
J: TRBJ2-5
CDR3: CASSLDQGARSQETQYF
DNA: TGTGCCAGCAGCTTAGATCAGGGGGCTAGGTCCCAAGAGACCCAGTACTTC

V: TRBV4-1
D: NA
size: few
J: TRBJ1-6
CDR3: CASSQGVTRGPNSPLHF
DNA: TGCGCCAGCAGCCAAGGTGTGACCAGGGGACCCAATTCACCCCTCCACTTT

V: TRBV30
D: NA
size: NA
J: TRBJ1-4
CDR3: CAWTRGEKLFF
DNA: TGTGCCTGGACAAGGGGGGAAAAACTGTTTTTT

V: TRBV11-3
D: TRBD1
size: few
J: TRBJ2-2
CDR3: CASSLGGQGSGELFF
DNA: TGTGCCAGCAGCTTAGGAGGACAGGGGTCCGGGGAGCTGTTTTTT

V: TRBV6-5
D: NA
size: NA
J: TRBJ1-2
CDR3: CASASLANYGYTF
DNA: TGTGCCAGCGCGAGTTTAGCTAACTATGGCTACACCTTC

V: TRBV18
D: TRBD1
size: NA
J: TRBJ1-6
CDR3: CASSPTGARSSTNSPLHF
DNA: TGTGCCAGCTCACCTACAGGGGCGCGATCTTCGACTAATTCACCCCTCCACTTT

V: TRBV18
D: TRBD1
size: few
J: TRBJ1-1
CDR3: CASSRDRVRTEAFF
DNA: TGTGCCAGCTCACGGGACAGGGTAAGGACTGAAGCTTTCTTT

V: TRBV29-1
D: NA
size: NA
J: TRBJ1-1
CDR3: CSVGRGGVSTEAFF
DNA: TGCAGCGTGGGAAGGGGAGGGGTGAGCACTGAAGCTTTCTTT

V: TRBV20-1
D: NA
size: NA
J: TRBJ2-1
CDR3: CSAPLANEQFF
DNA: TGCAGTGCCCCGCTAGCCAATGAGCAGTTCTTC

V: TRBV5-1
D: TRBD1
size: few
J: TRBJ2-7
CDR3: CASSWDRGNEQYF
DNA: TGCGCCAGCAGCTGGGACAGGGGAAACGAGCAGTACTTC

V: TRBV25-1
D: NA
size: NA
J: TRBJ1-5
CDR3: CASRGEYNQPQHF
DNA: TGTGCCAGCAGGGGAGAATATAATCAGCCCCAGCATTTT

V: TRBV6-5
D: NA
size: NA
J: TRBJ2-1
CDR3: CASSSHSSSYNEQFF
DNA: TGTGCCAGCAGTTCCCACTCGAGCTCCTACAATGAGCAGTTCTTC

V: TRBV7-9
D: TRBD2
size: NA
J: TRBJ2-7
CDR3: CASSLEGLAGRSSYEQYF
DNA: TGTGCCAGCAGCTTAGAGGGACTAGCGGGCCGATCCTCCTACGAGCAGTACTTC

V: TRBV5-6
D: NA
size: few
J: TRBJ1-3
CDR3: CASSLWGGSGNTIYF
DNA: TGTGCCAGCAGCTTGTGGGGGGGCTCTGGAAACACCATATATTTT